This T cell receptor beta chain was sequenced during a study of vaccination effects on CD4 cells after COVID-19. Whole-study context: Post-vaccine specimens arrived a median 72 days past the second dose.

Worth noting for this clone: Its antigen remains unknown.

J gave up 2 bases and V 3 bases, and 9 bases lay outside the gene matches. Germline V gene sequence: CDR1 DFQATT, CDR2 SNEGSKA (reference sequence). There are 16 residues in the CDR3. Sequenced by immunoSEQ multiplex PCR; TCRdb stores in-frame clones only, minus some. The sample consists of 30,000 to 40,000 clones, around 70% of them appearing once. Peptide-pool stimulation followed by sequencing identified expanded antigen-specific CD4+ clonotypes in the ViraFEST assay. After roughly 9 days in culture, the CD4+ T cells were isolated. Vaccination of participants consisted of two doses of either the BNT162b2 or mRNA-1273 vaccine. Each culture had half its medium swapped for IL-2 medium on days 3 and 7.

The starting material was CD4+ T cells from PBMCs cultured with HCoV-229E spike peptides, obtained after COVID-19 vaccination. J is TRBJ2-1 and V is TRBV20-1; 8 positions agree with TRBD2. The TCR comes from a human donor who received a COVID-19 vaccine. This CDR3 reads CSASSISGRTYNEQFF. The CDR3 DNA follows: TGCAGTGCTAGTTCCATCAGCGGGAGAACCTACAATGAGCAGTTCTTC.